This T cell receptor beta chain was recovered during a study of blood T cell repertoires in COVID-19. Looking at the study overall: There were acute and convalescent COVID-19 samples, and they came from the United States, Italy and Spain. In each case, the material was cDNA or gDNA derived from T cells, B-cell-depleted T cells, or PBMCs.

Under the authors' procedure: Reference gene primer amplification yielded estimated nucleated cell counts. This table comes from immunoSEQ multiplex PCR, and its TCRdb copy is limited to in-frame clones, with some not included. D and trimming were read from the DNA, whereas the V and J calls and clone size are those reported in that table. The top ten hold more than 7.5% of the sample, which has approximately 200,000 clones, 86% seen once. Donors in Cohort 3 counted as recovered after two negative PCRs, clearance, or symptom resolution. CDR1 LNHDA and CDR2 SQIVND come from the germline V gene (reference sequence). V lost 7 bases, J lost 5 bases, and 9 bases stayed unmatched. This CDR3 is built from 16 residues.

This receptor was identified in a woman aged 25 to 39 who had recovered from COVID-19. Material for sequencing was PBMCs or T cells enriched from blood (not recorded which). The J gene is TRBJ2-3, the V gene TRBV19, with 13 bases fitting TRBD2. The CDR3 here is CASTAGLAGTRDTQYF. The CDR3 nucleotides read TGTGCCAGTACCGCGGGACTAGCGGGAACGAGAGATACGCAGTATTTT.